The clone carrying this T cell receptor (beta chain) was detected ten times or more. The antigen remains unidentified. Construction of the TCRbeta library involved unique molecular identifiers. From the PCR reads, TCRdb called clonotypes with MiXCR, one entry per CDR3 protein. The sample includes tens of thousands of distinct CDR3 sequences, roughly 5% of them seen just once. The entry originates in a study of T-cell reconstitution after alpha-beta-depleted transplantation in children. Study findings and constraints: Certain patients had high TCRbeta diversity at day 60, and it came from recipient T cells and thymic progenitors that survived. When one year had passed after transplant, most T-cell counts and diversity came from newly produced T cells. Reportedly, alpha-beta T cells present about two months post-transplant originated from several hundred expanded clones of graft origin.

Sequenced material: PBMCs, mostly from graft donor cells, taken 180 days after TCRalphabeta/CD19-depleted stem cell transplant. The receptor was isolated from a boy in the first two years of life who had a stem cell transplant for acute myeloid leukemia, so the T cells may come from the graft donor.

Here the CDR3 reads CASSPPRLAGVTGELFF. CDR3 nucleotide sequence: TGTGCCAGCAGTCCGCCCCGCCTAGCGGGGGTAACCGGGGAGCTGTTTTTT. V usage is TRBV12-3 or TRBV12-4 and J usage is TRBJ2-2; 10 nucleotides match TRBD2. V was pared by 5 bases and J by 5 bases, with 11 bases of the junction left unmatched. The CDR3 spans 17 residues.